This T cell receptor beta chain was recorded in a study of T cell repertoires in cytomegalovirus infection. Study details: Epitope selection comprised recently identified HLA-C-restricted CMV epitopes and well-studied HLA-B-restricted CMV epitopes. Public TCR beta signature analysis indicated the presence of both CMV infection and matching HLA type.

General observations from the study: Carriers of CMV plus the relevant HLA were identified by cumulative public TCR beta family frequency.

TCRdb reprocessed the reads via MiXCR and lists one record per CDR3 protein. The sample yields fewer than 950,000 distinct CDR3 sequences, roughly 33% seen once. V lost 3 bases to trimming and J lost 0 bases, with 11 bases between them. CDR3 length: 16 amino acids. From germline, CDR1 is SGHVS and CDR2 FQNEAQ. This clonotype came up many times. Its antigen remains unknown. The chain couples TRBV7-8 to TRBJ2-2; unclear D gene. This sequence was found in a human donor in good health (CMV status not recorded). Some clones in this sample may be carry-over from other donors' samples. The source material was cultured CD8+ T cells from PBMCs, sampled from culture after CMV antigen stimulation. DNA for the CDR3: TGTGCCAGCAGCTTCACTGGTCCGACGAACACCGGGGAGCTGTTTTTT. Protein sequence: CASSFTGPTNTGELFF.